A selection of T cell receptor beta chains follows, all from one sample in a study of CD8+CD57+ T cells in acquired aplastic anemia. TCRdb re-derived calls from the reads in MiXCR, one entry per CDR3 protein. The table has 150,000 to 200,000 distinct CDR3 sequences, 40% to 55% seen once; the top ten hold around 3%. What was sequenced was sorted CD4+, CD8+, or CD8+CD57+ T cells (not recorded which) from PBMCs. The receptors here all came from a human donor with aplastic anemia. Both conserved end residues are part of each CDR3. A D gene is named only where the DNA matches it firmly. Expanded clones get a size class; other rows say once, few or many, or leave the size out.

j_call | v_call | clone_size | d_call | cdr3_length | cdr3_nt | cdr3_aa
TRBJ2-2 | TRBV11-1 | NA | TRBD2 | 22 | TGTGCCAGCAGCTTCCGGCGTCCTAGGGAGGCTAGCGGGGCCTTAAACACCGGGGAGCTGTTTTTT | CASSFRRPREASGALNTGELFF
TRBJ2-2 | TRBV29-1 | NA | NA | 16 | TGCAGCGTCCAAGATCGAGGGGCTACGAACACCGGGGAGCTGTTTTTT | CSVQDRGATNTGELFF
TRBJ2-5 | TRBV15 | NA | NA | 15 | TGTGCCACCAGCAGGGAGAAAAGAGGGACTGAGACCCAGTACTTC | CATSREKRGTETQYF
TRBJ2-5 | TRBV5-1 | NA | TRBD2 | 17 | TGCGCCAGCAGCTATTCCGGGACTAGCGGGGGGGTAGAGACCCAGTACTTC | CASSYSGTSGGVETQYF
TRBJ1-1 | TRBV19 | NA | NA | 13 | TGTGCCAGTACCAAGACAGGTTACCTTGAAGCTTTCTTT | CASTKTGYLEAFF
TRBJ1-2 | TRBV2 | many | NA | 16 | TGTGCCAACAAGAAATTACAGGGATACGCTAACTATGGCTACACCTTC | CANKKLQGYANYGYTF
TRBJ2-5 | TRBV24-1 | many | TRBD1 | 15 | TGTGCCACCAGTGATTCACAGGGGGCGGGGGAGACCCAGTACTTC | CATSDSQGAGETQYF
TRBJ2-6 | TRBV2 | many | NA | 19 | TGTGCCAGCAGTGAAAGGTTGGCAGGGTTCCACCCTGGGGCCAACGTCCTGACTTTC | CASSERLAGFHPGANVLTF
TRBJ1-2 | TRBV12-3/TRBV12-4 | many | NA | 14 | TGTGCCAGCAGTTTACTAGGATCCCCGGCGGGCTACACCTTC | CASSLLGSPAGYTF
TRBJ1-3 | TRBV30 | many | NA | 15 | TGTGCCTGGAGTAGGGACTCCGGCTCTGGAAACACCATATATTTT | CAWSRDSGSGNTIYF
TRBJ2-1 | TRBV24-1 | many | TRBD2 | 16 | TGTGCCACCAGTGATTATGGGACTAGCGTCGGCAATGAGCAGTTCTTC | CATSDYGTSVGNEQFF
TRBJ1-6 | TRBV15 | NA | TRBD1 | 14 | TGTGCCACCAGCAGCCAAACAGGGGTTGCACCCCTCCACTTT | CATSSQTGVAPLHF
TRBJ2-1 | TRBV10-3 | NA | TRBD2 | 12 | TGTGCCATGGGGACTAGCGGTGATGAGCAGTTCTTC | CAMGTSGDEQFF
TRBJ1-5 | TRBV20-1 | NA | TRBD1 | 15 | TGCAGTGCTAGAGTCCGGGGACAGGGCGGTCAGCCCCAGCATTTT | CSARVRGQGGQPQHF
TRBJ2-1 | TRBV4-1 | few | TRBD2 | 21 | TGCGCCAGCAGCCAAGATGGTTGGCAGCCTGGAGGACTAGCGAACCACAATGAGCAGTTCTTC | CASSQDGWQPGGLANHNEQFF
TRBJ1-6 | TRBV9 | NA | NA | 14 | TGTGCCAGCAGCGAGCTCGGGGCGGCCGTATCCCTCCACTTT | CASSELGAAVSLHF
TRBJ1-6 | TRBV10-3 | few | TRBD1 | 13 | TGTGCCATCAGTGGGACAGGGAATTCACCCCTCCACTTT | CAISGTGNSPLHF
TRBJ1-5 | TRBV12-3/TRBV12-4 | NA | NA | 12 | TGTGCCAGCAGTTTTGGTCGCGTGCCCCAGCATTTT | CASSFGRVPQHF
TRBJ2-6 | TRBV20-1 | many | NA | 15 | TGCAGTGCTGACCCCGCGAGCTCTGGGGCCAACGTCCTGACTTTC | CSADPASSGANVLTF
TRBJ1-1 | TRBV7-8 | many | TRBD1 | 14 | TGTGCCAGCAGTAAGACAGGGGGGTTTACTGAAGCTTTCTTT | CASSKTGGFTEAFF
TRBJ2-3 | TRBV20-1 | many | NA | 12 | TGCAGTGCTAGGATTAGTCCAGATACGCAGTATTTT | CSARISPDTQYF
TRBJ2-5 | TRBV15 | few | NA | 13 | TGTGCCACCAGCAGAGGAGACAAAGAGACCCAGTACTTC | CATSRGDKETQYF
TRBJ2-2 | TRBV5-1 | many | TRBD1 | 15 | TGCGCCAGCAGCTGGGGACAGACTACCACCGGGGAGCTGTTTTTT | CASSWGQTTTGELFF
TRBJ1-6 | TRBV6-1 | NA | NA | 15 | TGTGCCAGCAGCCGCGGTGGGGGGGCTTATTCACCCCTCCACTTT | CASSRGGGAYSPLHF
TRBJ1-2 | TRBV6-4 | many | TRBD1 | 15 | TGTGCCAGCAGTCCCTCGATGGGACAGGACTATGGCTACACCTTC | CASSPSMGQDYGYTF
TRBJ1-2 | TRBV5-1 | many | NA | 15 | TGCGCCAGCAGCCCCGGGGACACGGAATCCATTGGCTACACCTTC | CASSPGDTESIGYTF
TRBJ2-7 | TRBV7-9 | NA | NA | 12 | TGTGCCAGCAGCTCCTCCGGGTTTGAGCAGTACTTC | CASSSSGFEQYF
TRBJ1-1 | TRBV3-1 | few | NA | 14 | TGTGCCAGCAGCCAAGGGGGGGTTGAGTCTGAAGCTTTCTTT | CASSQGGVESEAFF
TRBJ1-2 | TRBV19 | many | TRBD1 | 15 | TGTGCCAGTAGTTCCGGACAGGGCTTTAACTATGGCTACACCTTC | CASSSGQGFNYGYTF
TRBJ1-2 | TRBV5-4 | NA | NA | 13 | TGTGCCAGCAGCCAAGACAGAGGCTATGGCTACACCTTC | CASSQDRGYGYTF
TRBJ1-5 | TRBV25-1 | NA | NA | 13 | TGTGCCAGCAGTGGTTCAGGGCGACAGCCCCAGCATTTT | CASSGSGRQPQHF
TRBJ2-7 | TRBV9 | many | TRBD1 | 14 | TGTGCCAGCAGCGTAGGACAGGGGGGTAACGAGCAGTACTTC | CASSVGQGGNEQYF
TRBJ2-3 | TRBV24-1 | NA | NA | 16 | TGTGCCACCAGTGATACGGGCGGGATCAGCACAGATACGCAGTATTTT | CATSDTGGISTDTQYF
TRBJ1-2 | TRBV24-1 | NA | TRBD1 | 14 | TGTGCCACCAGTGACAGGGGGACAGCCTATGGCTACACCTTC | CATSDRGTAYGYTF
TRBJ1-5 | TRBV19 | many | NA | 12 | TGTGCTGGCAGAAATGGCAATCAGCCCCAGCATTTT | CAGRNGNQPQHF
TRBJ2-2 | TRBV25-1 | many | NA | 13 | TGTGCCAGCAGTGATCGGCACACCGGGGAGCTGTTTTTT | CASSDRHTGELFF
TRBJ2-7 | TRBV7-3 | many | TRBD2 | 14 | TGTGCCAGCAGCCAAGGGGGGGGACTAGCGGAGAAGTACTTC | CASSQGGGLAEKYF
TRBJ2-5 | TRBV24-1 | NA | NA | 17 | TGTGCCACCAGTGAAGCCCTTGGGGCTACTAAGCAAGAGACCCAGTACTTC | CATSEALGATKQETQYF
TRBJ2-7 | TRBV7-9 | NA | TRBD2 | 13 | TGTGCCAGCAGCTCCGGGGGGTTCTACGAGCAGTACTTC | CASSSGGFYEQYF
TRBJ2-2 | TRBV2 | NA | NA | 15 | TGTGCCAGCAGCCCCGGGACATCGAACACCGGGGAGCTGTTTTTT | CASSPGTSNTGELFF
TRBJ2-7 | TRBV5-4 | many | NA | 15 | TGTGCCAGCAGCCTCCAAGGCCTGAGCTCCTACGAGCAGTACTTC | CASSLQGLSSYEQYF
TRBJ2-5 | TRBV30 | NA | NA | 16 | TGTGCCTGGAGTTTAGAAAGTAGTCCCTCCAGGGAGACCCAGTACTTC | CAWSLESSPSRETQYF
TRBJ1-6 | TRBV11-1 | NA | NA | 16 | TGTGCCAGCAGCTCATACCCAGGACAGTGGGAATCACCCCTCCACTTT | CASSSYPGQWESPLHF
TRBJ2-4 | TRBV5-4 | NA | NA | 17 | TGTGCCAGCGGCTCCCATTTACGAACCTTAGCCAAAAACATTCTGTACTTC | CASGSHLRTLAKNILYF